This entry lists 3 T cell receptor beta chains sequenced from one sample in a study of regulatory T cells in long-lasting Graves disease. Building the TCR beta libraries relied on iRepertoire HTBI primers, and CDR3 regions underwent Arm-PCR. TCRdb re-called the multiplex PCR reads with MiXCR, one entry per CDR3 protein. The repertoire consists of 500,000 to 700,000 distinct CDR3 sequences, with 16% occurring once and the leading ten covering 15% to 20%. Indicated time point: newly diagnosed GD, antithyroid drugs for less than 3 months. The TCR library was prepared using RNA isolated from PBMCs. This same sample was also part of a study on T cells in Graves' hyperthyroidism and ophthalmopathy.

The source was peripheral blood mononuclear cells (PBMCs), collected at new diagnosis, from a patient treated with antithyroid drugs. Receptors were obtained from a woman in her twenties or thirties with Graves disease.

This sequence joins TRBV5-5 and TRBJ2-1, with TRBD2 matching over 10 bases. V dropped 4 bases and J dropped 7; count of bases not matched to a gene: 5. Germline CDR1 SGHKS, CDR2 YYEKEE (reference sequence). The CDR3 loop spans 14 amino acids. The DNA for the CDR3 is TGTGCCAGCAGCCCTTCACTAGCGGGGAATGAGCAGTTCTTC. Protein product: CASSPSLAGNEQFF.

This chain links TRBV20-1 with TRBJ2-7, with D perhaps TRBD2 (5 bases). Trimming stripped 2 bases from V and 4 bases from J, with 21 bases between. CDR3 length equals 16 residues. Germline CDR1 DFQATT, CDR2 SNEGSKA (reference sequence). The CDR3 coding sequence is TGCAGTGCTAGACCCCCGGGAAGGGAATATGGGTACGAGCAGTACTTC. It translates to CSARPPGREYGYEQYF.

This sequence joins TRBV3-1 and TRBJ2-5; 8 bases align to TRBD1. This CDR3 contains 15 residues. Trimming at V came to 2 bases and at J to 4 bases, leaving 6 bases not matched to a gene. CDR1 is LGHDT, CDR2 YNNKEL, per germline (reference sequence). CDR3 in DNA: TGTGCCAGCAGCCAACCATCAGGGGGCGCAGAGACCCAGTACTTC. Translated, it gives CASSQPSGGAETQYF.